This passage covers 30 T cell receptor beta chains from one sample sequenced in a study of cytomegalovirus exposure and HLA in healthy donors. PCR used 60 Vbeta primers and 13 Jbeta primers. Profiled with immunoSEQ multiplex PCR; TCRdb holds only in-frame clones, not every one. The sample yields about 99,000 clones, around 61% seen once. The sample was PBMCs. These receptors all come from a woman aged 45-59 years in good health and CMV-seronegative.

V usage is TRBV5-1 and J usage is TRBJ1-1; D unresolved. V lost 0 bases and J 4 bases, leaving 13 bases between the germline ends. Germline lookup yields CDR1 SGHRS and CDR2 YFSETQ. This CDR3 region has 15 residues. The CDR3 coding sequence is TGCGCCAGCAGCTTGGGGGCGGGATTTTCCACTGAAGCTTTCTTT. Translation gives CASSLGAGFSTEAFF.

The CDR3 here is CASSLMGGGGEQYF. The CDR3 nucleotides are TGTGCCAGCAGCCTGATGGGAGGGGGTGGGGAGCAGTACTTC. V usage is TRBV28 and J usage is TRBJ2-7; possibly TRBD2 for D (7 bases). V was cut by 6 bases and J by 7 bases, with 19 bases left in between. CDR1 MDHEN and CDR2 SYDVKM come from the germline V gene. There are 14 residues in the CDR3.

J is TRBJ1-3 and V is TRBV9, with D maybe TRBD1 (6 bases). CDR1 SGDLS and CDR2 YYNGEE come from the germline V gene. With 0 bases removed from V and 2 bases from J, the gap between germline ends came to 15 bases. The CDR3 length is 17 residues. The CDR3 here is CASSVADSRTAGNTIYF. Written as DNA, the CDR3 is TGTGCCAGCAGCGTAGCGGATTCAAGGACAGCTGGAAACACCATATATTTT.

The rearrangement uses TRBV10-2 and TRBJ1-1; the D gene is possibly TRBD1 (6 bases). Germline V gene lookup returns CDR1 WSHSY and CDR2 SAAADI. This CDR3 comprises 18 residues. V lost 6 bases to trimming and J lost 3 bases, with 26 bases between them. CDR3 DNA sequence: TGCGCCAGCAGGAACGGACAGCATTCGGTTTTCGATGACACTGAAGCTTTCTTT. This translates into CASRNGQHSVFDDTEAFF.

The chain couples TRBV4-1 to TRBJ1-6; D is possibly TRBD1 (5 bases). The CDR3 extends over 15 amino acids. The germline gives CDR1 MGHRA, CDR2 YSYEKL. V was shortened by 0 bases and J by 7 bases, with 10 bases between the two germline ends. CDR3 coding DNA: TGCGCCAGCAGCCAAGAATCAGGGAGGAATTCACCCCTCCACTTT. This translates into CASSQESGRNSPLHF.

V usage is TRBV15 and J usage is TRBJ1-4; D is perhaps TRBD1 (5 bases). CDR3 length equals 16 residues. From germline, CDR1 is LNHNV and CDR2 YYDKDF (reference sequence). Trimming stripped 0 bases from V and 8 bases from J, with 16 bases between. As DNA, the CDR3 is TGTGCCACCAGCAGAGATCGGAGCAGGGTGAACGAAAAACTGTTTTTT. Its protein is CATSRDRSRVNEKLFF.

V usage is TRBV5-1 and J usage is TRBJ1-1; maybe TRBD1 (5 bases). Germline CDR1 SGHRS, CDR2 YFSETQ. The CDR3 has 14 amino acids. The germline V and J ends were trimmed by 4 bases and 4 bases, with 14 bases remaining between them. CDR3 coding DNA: TGCGCCAGCAGCACAGGCTCAACAAGCACTGAAGCTTTCTTT. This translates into CASSTGSTSTEAFF.

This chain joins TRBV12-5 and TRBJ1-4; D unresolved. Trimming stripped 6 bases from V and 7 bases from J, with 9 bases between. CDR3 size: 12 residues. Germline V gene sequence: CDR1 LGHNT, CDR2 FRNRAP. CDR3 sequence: CASGPEGEKLFF. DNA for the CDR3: TGTGCTAGTGGCCCTGAGGGTGAAAAACTGTTTTTT. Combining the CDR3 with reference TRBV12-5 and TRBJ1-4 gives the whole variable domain DARVTQTPRHKVTEMGQEVTMRCQPILGHNTVFWYRQTMMQGLELLAYFRNRAPLDDSGMPKDRFSAEMPDATLATLKIQPSEPRDSAVYFCASGPEGEKLFFGSGTQLSVL.

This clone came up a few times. The DNA for the CDR3 is TGTGCCAGCAGCGTGGGTCAGGGGAGCACTGAAGCTTTCTTT. The encoded protein is CASSVGQGSTEAFF. J is TRBJ1-1 and V is TRBV9; a weak D match, TRBD1 (6 bases). The germline V gene has CDR1 SGDLS and CDR2 YYNGEE. V lost 2 bases and J 4 bases, leaving 12 bases between the germline ends. The CDR3 has 14 residues.

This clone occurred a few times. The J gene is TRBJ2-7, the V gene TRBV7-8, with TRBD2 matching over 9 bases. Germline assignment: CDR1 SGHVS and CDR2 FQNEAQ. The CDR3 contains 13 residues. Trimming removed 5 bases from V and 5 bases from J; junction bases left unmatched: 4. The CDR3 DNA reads TGTGCCAGCAGCCCCCGACTAGCGGACGAGCAGTACTTC. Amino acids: CASSPRLADEQYF.

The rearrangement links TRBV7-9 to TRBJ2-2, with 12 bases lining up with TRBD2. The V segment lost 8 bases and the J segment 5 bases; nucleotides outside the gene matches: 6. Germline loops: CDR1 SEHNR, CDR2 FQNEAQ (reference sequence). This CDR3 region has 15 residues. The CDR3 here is CASGLAGGPTGELFF. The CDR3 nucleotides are TGTGCCAGCGGTCTAGCGGGAGGGCCTACCGGGGAGCTGTTTTTT.

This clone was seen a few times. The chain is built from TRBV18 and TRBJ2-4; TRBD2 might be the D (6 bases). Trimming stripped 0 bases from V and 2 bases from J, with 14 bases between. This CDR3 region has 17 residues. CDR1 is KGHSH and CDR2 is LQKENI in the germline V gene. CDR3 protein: CASSPPLAYSPKNIQYF. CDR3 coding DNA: TGTGCCAGCTCACCACCCCTAGCGTACAGCCCCAAAAACATTCAGTACTTC.

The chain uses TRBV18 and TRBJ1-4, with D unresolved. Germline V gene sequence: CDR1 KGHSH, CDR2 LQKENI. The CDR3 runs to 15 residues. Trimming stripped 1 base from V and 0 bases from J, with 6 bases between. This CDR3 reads CASSPRGTTNEKLFF. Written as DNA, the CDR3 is TGTGCCAGCTCACCACGCGGAACAACTAATGAAAAACTGTTTTTT.

Written as DNA, the CDR3 is TGTGCCAGCAGCGCGGGACAGGGGAACTATGGCTACACCTTC. It translates to CASSAGQGNYGYTF. V gene TRBV11-2 combines with J gene TRBJ1-2; 10 bases map to TRBD1. Losses at the gene ends were 5 bases for V and 2 bases for J; bases not matched to a gene: 2. This CDR3 comprises 14 residues. Germline assignment: CDR1 SGHAT and CDR2 FQNNGV.

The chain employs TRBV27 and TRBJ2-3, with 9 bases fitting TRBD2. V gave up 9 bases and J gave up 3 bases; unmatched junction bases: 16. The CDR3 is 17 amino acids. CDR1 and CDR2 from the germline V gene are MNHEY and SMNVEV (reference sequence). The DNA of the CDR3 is TGTGCCAGTCAGACCTCGGAGCGGGAGGAGGGGACAGATACGCAGTATTTT. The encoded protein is CASQTSEREEGTDTQYF.

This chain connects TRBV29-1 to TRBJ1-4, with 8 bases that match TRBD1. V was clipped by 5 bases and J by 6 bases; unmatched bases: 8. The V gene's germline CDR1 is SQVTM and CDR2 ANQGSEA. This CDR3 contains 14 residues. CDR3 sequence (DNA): TGCAGCGTTCGTACAGGGGGAGGGTATGAAAAACTGTTTTTT. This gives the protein CSVRTGGGYEKLFF.

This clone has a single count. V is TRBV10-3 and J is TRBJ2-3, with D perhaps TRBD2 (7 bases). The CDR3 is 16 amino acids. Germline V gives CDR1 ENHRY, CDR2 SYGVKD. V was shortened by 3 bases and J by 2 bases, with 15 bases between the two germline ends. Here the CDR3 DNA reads TGTGCCATCAGTGACCCCGCGCGGGGGCCCACAGATACGCAGTATTTT. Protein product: CAISDPARGPTDTQYF.

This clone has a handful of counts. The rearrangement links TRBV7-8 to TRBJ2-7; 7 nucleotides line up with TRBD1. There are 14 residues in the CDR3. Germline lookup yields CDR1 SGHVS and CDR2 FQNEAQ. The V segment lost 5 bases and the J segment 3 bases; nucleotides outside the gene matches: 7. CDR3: CASSTGTANYEQYF. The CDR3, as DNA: TGTGCCAGCAGCACCGGGACAGCTAACTACGAGCAGTACTTC.

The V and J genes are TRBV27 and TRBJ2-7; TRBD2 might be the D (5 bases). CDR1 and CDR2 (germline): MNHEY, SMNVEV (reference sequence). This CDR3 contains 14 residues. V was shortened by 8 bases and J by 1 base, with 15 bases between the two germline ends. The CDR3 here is CASSSWAESYEQYF. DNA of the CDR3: TGTGCCAGCTCTAGCTGGGCGGAATCCTACGAGCAGTACTTC.

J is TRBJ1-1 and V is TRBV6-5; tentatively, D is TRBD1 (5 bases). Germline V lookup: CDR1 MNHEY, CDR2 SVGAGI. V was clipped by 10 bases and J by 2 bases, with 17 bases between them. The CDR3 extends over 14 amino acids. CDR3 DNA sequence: TGTGCCACCAAACGGGACTTAATAAACACTGAAGCTTTCTTT. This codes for CATKRDLINTEAFF.

The CDR3 is CASSFLAGVGYEQYF. For the CDR3, the DNA is TGTGCCAGCAGCTTTCTAGCGGGAGTGGGGTACGAGCAGTACTTC. This chain connects TRBV11-2 to TRBJ2-7, with 10 bases identical to TRBD2. The germline gives CDR1 SGHAT, CDR2 FQNNGV. The CDR3 is 15 residues long. The J segment lost 4 bases and the V segment lost 3 bases, leaving 6 bases of the junction unmatched.

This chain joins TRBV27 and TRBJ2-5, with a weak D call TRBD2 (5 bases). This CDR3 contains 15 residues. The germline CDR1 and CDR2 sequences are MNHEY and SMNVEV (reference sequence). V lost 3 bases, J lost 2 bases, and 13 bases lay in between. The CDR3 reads CASSFRLAGQETQYF. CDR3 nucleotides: TGTGCCAGCAGTTTTAGGCTAGCAGGTCAAGAGACCCAGTACTTC.

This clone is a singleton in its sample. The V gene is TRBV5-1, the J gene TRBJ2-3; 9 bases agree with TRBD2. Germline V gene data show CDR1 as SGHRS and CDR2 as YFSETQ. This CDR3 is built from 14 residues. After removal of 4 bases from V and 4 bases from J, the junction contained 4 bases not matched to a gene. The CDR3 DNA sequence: TGCGCCAGCAGCGGTAGCGGGGGCCCAGATACGCAGTATTTT. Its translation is CASSGSGGPDTQYF. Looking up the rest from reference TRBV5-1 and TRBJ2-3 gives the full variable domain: KAGVTQTPRYLIKTRGQQVTLSCSPISGHRSVSWYQQTPGQGLQFLFEYFSETQRNKGNFPGRFSGRQFSNSRSEMNVSTLELGDSALYLCASSGSGGPDTQYFGPGTRLTVL.

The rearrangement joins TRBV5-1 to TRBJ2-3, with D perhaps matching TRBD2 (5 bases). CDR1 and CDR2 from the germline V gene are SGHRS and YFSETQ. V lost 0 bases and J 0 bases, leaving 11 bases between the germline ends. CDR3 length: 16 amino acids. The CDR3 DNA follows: TGCGCCAGCAGCTTGGGCCTAGCTCTTAGCACAGATACGCAGTATTTT. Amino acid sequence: CASSLGLALSTDTQYF.

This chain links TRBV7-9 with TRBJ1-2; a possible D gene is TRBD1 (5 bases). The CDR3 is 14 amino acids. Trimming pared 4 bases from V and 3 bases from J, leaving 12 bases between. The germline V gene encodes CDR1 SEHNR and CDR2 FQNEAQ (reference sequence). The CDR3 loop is CASSSRVPYYGYTF. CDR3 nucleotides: TGTGCCAGCAGCTCCAGGGTACCCTACTATGGCTACACCTTC.

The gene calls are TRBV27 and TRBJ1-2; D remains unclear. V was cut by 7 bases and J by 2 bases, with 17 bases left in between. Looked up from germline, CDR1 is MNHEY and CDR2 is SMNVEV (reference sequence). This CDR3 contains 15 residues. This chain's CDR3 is CASTPYRSENYGYTF. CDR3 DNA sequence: TGTGCCAGCACCCCCTACCGGAGCGAGAACTATGGCTACACCTTC.

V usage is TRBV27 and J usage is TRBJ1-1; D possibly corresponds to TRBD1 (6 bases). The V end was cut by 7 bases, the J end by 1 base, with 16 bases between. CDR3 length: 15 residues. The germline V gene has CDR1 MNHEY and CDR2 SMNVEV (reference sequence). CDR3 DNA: TGTGCCAGCACTAGTTGGGGCAGGGGGAACACTGAAGCTTTCTTT. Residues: CASTSWGRGNTEAFF.

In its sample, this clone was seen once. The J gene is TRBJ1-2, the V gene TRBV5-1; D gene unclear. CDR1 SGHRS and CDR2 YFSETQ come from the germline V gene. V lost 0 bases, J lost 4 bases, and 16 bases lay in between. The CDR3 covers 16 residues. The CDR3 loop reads CASSLVEGLGGYGYTF. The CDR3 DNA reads TGCGCCAGCAGCTTGGTCGAGGGTCTGGGTGGCTATGGCTACACCTTC.

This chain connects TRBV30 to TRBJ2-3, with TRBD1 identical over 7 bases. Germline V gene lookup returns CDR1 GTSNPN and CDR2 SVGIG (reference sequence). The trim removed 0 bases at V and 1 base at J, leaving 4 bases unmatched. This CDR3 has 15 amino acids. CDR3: CAWSVKGAGTDTQYF. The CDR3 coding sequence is TGTGCCTGGAGTGTAAAGGGGGCTGGCACAGATACGCAGTATTTT.

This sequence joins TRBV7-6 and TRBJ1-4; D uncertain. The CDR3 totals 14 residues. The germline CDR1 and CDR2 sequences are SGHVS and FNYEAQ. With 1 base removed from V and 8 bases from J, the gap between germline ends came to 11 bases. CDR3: CASSLGGVREKLFF. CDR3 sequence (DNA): TGTGCCAGCAGCTTAGGGGGAGTTCGGGAAAAACTGTTTTTT.